This T cell receptor beta chain was retrieved from a study of cytomegalovirus exposure and HLA in healthy donors. The study's findings and limits: The authors excluded some V segments, including TRBV6-2 and TRBV6-3, as indistinguishable.

Note on this clone: The antigen remains undetermined.

Germline V gene lookup returns CDR1 SGHNT and CDR2 YENEEA. The CDR3 runs to 15 residues. With V trimmed by 2 bases and J by 10 bases, 11 bases remained unmatched. PCR primers comprised 60 Vbeta and 13 Jbeta primers. Assay: immunoSEQ multiplex PCR; the TCRdb copy retains only in-frame clones and omits some. This sample has about 140,000 clones, with 84% found just once. The clonotype was recovered from a boy aged 2 to 10 in good health and CMV-seronegative. The chain recombines TRBV11-3 with TRBJ2-1, with 7 bases that match TRBD2. What was sequenced was PBMCs. The CDR3, as DNA: TGTGCCAGCAGCTTACGTAACGGGGGGTCCGCGGAGCAGTTCTTC. Its protein is CASSLRNGGSAEQFF.